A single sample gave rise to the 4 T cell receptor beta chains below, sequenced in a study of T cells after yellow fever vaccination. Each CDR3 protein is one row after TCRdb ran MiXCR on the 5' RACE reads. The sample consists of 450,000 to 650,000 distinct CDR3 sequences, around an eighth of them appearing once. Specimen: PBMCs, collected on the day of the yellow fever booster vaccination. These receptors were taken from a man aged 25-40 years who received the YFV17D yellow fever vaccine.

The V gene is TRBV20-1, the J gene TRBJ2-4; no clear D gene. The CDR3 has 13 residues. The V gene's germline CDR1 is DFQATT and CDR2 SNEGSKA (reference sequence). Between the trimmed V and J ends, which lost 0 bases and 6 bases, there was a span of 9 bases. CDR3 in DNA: TGCAGTGCTAGAGAGGTCCCAGCAAACATTCAGTACTTC. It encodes CSAREVPANIQYF.

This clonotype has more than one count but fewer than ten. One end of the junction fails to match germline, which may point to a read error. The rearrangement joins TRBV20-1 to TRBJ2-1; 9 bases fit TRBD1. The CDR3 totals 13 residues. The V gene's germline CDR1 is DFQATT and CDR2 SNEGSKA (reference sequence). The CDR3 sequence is CSAPTGGYNEQFF. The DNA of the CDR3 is TGCAGTGCCCCGACAGGGGGTTACAACGAGCAGTTCTTC.

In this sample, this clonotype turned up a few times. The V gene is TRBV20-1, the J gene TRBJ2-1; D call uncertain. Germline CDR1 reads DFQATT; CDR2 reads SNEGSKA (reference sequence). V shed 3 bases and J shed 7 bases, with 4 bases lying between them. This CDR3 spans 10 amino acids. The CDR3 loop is CSARKNEQFF. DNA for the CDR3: TGCAGTGCTAGGAAAAATGAGCAGTTCTTC.

The CDR3 region has the DNA TGTGCCAGCAGCCAAGATTCCGACAGCCAAGTCCTCACAGATACGCAGTATTTT. Protein: CASSQDSDSQVLTDTQYF. This chain links TRBV3-1 with TRBJ2-3, with TRBD1 as a possible D gene (5 bases). Germline V CDR1 and CDR2: LGHDT, YNNKEL (reference sequence). The CDR3 extends over 18 amino acids. The V end was cut by 0 bases, the J end by 2 bases, with 18 bases between.